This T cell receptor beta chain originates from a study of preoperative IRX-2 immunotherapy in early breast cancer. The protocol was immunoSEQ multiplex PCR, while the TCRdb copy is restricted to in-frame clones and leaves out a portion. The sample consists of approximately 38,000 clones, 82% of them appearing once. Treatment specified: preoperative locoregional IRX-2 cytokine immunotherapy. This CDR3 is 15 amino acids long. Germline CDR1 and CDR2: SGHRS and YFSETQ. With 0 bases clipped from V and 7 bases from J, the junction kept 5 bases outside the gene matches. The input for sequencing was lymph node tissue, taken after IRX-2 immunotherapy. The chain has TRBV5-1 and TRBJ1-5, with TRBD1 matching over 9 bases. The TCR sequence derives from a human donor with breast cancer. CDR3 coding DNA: TGCGCCAGCAGCTTGGATACAGGGGGCGGGCAGCCCCAGCATTTT. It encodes CASSLDTGGGQPQHF.